This T cell receptor beta chain was found in a study of blood T cell repertoires in COVID-19. This clone has more than one count but fewer than ten. Losses at the gene ends were 2 bases for V and 7 bases for J; bases not matched to a gene: 11. CDR3 size: 15 residues. Germline V lookup: CDR1 GTSNPN, CDR2 SVGIG (reference sequence). Repertoires were generated with immunoSEQ multiplex PCR, while TCRdb's copy carries only in-frame clones and drops some. The table lists about 240,000 clones, 60% to 75% of them singletons. The chain carries TRBV30 and TRBJ2-7; 10 bases agree with TRBD2. Sequencing was carried out using peripheral blood. This clonotype was sampled from a woman aged 80 or older with acute or convalescent COVID-19. Here the CDR3 reads CAWSLAGGFVGEQYF. The CDR3 DNA reads as TGTGCCTGGAGTTTAGCGGGAGGCTTTGTGGGTGAGCAGTACTTC.